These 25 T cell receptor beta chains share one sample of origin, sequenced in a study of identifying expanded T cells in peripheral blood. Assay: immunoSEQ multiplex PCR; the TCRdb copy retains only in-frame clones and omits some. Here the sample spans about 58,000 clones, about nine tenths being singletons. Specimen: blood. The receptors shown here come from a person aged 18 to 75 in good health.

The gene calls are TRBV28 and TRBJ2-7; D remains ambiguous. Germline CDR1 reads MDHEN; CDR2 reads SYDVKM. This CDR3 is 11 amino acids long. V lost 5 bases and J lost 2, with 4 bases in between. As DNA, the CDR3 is TGTGCCAGCAGTCTCACCTACGAGCAGTACTTC. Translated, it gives CASSLTYEQYF.

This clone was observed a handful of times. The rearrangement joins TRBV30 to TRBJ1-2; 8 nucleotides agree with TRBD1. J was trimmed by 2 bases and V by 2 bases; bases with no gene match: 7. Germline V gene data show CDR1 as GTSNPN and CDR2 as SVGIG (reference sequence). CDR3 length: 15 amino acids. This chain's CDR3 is CAWSRGQGSNYGYTF. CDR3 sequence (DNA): TGTGCCTGGAGTCGAGGACAGGGTTCCAACTATGGCTACACCTTC.

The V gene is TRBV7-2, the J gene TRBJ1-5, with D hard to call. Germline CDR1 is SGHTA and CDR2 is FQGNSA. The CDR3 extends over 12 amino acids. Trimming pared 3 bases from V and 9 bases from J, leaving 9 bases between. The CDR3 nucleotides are TGTGCCAGCAGCTTCGTGGAAGGGCCCCAGCATTTT. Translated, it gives CASSFVEGPQHF.

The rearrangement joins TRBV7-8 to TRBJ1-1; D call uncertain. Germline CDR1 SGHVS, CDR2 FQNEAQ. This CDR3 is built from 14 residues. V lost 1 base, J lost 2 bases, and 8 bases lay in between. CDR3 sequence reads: CASSLGKRNTEAFF. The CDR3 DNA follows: TGTGCCAGCAGCTTAGGCAAGCGTAACACTGAAGCTTTCTTT.

This CDR3 is CARSLAPFKGNSGANVLTF. Written as DNA, the CDR3 is TGTGCCAGAAGCTTGGCACCATTTAAGGGGAACTCTGGGGCCAACGTCCTGACTTTC. This chain connects TRBV5-3 to TRBJ2-6, with D maybe TRBD1 (5 bases). TRBV5-3 is placed among ORFs of uncertain function. Deletions cut 0 bases from V and 0 bases from J, with 16 bases between. The CDR3 sequence is 19 residues long.

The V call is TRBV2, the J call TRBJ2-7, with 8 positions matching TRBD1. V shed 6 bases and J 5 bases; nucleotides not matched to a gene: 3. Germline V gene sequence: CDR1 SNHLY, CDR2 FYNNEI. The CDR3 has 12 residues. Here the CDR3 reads CASSQDRDEQYF. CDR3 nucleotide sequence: TGTGCCAGCAGCCAGGACAGGGACGAGCAGTACTTC.

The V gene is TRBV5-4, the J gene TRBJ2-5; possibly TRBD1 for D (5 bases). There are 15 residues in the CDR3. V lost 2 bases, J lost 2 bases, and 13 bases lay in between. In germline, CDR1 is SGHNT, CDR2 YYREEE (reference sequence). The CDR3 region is CASSFERQFQETQYF. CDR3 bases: TGTGCCAGCAGCTTCGAACGACAGTTTCAAGAGACCCAGTACTTC.

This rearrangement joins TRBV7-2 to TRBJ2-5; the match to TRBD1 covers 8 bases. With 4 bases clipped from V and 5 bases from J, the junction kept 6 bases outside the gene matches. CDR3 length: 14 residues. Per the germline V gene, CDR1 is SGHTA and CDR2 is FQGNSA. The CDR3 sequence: CASSWDRRSETQYF. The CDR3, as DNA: TGTGCCAGCAGCTGGGACAGGCGAAGCGAGACCCAGTACTTC.

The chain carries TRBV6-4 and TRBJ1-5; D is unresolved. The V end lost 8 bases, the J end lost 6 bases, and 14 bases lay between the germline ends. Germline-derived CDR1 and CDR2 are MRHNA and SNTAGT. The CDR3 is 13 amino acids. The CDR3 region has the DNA TGTGCCAGCTCTGTGTGGGGAGGTCAGCCCCAGCATTTT. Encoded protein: CASSVWGGQPQHF.

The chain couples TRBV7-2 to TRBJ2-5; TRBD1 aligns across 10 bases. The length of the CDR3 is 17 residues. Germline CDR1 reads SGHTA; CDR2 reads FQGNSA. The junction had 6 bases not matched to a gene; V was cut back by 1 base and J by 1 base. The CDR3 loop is CASSLVGTGAIQETQYF. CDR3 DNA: TGTGCCAGCAGCTTAGTCGGGACAGGGGCGATCCAAGAGACCCAGTACTTC.

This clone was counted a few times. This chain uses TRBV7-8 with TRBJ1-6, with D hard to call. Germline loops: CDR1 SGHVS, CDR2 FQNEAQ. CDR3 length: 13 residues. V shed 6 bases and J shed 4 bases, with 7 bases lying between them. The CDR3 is CASREAYNSPLHF. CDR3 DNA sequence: TGTGCCAGCAGAGAGGCTTATAATTCACCCCTCCACTTT.

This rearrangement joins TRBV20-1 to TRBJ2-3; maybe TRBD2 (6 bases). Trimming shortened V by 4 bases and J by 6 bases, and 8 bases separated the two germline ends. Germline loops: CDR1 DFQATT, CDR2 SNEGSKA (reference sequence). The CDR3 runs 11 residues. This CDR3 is CSAMRGDTQYF. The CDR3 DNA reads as TGCAGTGCTATGCGGGGCGATACGCAGTATTTT.

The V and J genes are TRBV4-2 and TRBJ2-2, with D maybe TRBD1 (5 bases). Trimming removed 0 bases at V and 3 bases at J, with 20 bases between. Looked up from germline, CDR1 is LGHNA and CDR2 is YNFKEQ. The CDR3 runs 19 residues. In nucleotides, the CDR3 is TGTGCCAGCAGCCAAGATCAGGGTGGGGTGGGCTGGTACACCGGGGAGCTGTTTTTT. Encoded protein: CASSQDQGGVGWYTGELFF.

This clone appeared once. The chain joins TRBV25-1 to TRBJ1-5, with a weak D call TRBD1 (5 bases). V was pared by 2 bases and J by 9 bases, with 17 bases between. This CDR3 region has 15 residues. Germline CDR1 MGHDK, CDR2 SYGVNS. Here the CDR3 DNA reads TGTGCCAGCAGTGAAGGAAGGGACTTGGATATGCCCCAGCATTTT. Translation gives CASSEGRDLDMPQHF.

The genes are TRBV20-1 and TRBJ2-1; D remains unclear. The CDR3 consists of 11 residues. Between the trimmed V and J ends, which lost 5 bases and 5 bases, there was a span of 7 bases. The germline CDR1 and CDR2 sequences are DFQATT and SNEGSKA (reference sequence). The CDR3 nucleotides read TGCAGTGCTCGGACCAACAATGAGCAGTTCTTC. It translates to CSARTNNEQFF.

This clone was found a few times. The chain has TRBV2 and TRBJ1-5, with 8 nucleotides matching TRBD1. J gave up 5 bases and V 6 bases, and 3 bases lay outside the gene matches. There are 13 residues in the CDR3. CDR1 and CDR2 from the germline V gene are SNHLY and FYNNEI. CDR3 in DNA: TGTGCCAGCAGCCCGGACAGGGATCAGCCCCAGCATTTT. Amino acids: CASSPDRDQPQHF.

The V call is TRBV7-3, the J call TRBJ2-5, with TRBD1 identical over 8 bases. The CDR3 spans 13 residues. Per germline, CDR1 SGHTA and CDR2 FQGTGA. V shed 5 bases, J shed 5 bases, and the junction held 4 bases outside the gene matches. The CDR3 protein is CASSLTGAETQYF. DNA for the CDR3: TGTGCCAGCAGCCTGACAGGGGCGGAGACCCAGTACTTC.

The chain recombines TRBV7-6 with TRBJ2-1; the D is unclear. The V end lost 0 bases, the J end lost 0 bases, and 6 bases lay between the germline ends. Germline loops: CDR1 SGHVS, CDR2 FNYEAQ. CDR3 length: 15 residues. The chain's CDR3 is CASSLAGISYNEQFF. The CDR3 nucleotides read TGTGCCAGCAGCTTAGCAGGGATCTCCTACAATGAGCAGTTCTTC.

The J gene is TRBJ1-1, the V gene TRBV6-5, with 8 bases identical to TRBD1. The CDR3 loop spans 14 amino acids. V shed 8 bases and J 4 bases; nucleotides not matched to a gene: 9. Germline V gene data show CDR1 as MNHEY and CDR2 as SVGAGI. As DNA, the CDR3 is TGTGCCAGCGGAACTTGGCAGGGGGCCACTGAAGCTTTCTTT. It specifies CASGTWQGATEAFF.

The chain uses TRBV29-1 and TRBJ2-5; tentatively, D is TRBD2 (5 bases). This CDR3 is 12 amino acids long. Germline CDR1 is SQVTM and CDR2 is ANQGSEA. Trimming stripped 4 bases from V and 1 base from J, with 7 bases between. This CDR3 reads CSVGERQETQYF. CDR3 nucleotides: TGCAGCGTTGGGGAGCGCCAAGAGACCCAGTACTTC.

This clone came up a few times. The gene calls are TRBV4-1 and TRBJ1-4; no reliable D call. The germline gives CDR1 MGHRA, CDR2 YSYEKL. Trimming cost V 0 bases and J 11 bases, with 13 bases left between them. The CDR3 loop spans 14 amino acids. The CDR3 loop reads CASSQENQLPKLFF. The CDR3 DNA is TGCGCCAGCAGCCAAGAAAATCAACTCCCTAAACTGTTTTTT.

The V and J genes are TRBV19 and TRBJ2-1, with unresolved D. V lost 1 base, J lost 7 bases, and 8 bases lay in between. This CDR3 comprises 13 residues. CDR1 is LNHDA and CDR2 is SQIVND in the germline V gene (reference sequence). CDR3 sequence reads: CASSIVRENEQFF. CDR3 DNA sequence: TGTGCCAGTAGTATAGTCCGAGAGAATGAGCAGTTCTTC.

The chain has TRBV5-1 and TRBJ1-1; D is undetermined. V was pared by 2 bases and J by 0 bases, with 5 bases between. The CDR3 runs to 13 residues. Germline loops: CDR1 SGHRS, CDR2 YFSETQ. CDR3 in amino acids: CASSFLVNTEAFF. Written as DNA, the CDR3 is TGCGCCAGCAGCTTCCTAGTGAACACTGAAGCTTTCTTT.

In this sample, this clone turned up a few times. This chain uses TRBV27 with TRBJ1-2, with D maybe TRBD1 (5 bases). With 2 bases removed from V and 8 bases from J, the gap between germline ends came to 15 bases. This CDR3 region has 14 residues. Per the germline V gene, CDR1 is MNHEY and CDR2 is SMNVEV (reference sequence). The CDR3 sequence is CASSLGQGRSGYTF. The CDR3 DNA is TGTGCCAGCAGTTTAGGTCAGGGTCGGAGCGGCTACACCTTC.

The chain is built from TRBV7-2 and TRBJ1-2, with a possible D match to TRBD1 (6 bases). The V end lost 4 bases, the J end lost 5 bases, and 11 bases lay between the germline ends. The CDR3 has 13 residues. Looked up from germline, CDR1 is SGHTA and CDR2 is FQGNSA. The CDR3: CASSSRQAYGYTF. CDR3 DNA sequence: TGTGCCAGCAGCTCGCGACAGGCGTATGGCTACACCTTC.